These 4 T cell receptor beta chains share one sample of origin, sequenced in a study of blood T cells in healthy people across ages. PCR was performed a second time for about 7 to 11 cycles using a sample-barcoded 5' primer and a J-beta primer mix. TCRdb reanalysed the 5' RACE reads using MiXCR and keeps one entry per CDR3 protein. The sample includes approximately 1,000,000 distinct CDR3 sequences, more than 30% seen only once; the top ten take about 12%. Sequencing was performed on blood. These receptors were obtained from a man between 18 and 35 years old in good health.

This clonotype was counted a few times. This chain joins TRBV7-9 and TRBJ1-2; D gene ambiguous. Trimming shortened V by 1 base and J by 0 bases, and 9 bases separated the two germline ends. The CDR3 totals 15 residues. In germline, CDR1 is SEHNR, CDR2 FQNEAQ (reference sequence). The CDR3 region is CASSLEASPNYGYTF. The DNA of the CDR3 is TGTGCCAGCAGCTTAGAGGCCAGCCCTAACTATGGCTACACCTTC.

This chain uses TRBV12-3 or TRBV12-4 with TRBJ2-1; 15 bases fit TRBD2. Trimming took 5 bases from V and 9 from J; bases not matched to a gene: 8. CDR3 size: 16 residues. This chain's CDR3 is CASSPWTSGGAGEQFF. In DNA, the CDR3 is TGTGCCAGCAGTCCTTGGACTAGCGGGGGGGCGGGTGAGCAGTTCTTC.

The sample holds one count of this clonotype. This chain uses TRBV9 with TRBJ1-1, with D maybe TRBD1 (6 bases). Per germline, CDR1 SGDLS and CDR2 YYNGEE. This CDR3 is 15 amino acids long. V lost 6 bases and J lost 3, with 18 bases in between. CDR3 sequence: CASTTKQGPDTEAFF. For the CDR3, the DNA is TGTGCCAGCACCACTAAACAGGGCCCGGACACTGAAGCTTTCTTT. The full variable domain, completed using reference TRBV9 and TRBJ1-1, is DSGVTQTPKHLITATGQRVTLRCSPRSGDLSVYWYQQSLDQGLQFLIQYYNGEERAKGNILERFSAQQFPDLHSELNLSSLELGDSALYFCASTTKQGPDTEAFFGQGTRLTVV.

This clonotype was counted only a few times. The J gene is TRBJ2-1, the V gene TRBV6-6, with D unresolved. Germline V gives CDR1 MNHNY, CDR2 SVGAGI (reference sequence). CDR3 length: 14 amino acids. V was shortened by 2 bases and J by 5 bases, with 10 bases between the two germline ends. CDR3 bases: TGTGCCAGCAGTTACAGGGCGAGCGACAATGAGCAGTTCTTC. This codes for CASSYRASDNEQFF.